This T cell receptor (beta chain) was recovered during a study of T cells after yellow fever vaccination (dated by TCRdb to the late 2010s). Regarding the study in general: The SMART-Seq v4 Ultra Low Input RNA kit was used to prepare libraries from fractions with low cell numbers. Two healthy male donors, one aged 18 to 30 and one aged 30 to 40 years, were included in the cohort. Blood samples were taken at several timepoints before and after primary and secondary immunization, and bulk PBMC replicates and cell subsets were isolated. To track T-cell clones before and after primary and booster YFV17D yellow fever vaccination, bulk TCR alpha and beta repertoires were sequenced longitudinally. What the research found in general, with its limitations: Because the study included only a couple of donors, the extent to which the findings can be generalized is limited. Computational filtering was needed because FACS-sorted repertoires could contain abundant contaminating clonotypes from the bulk population. Most clones expanded after primary vaccination (96% of CD4 and 80% to 90% of CD8) were re-detected after the booster, suggesting that broad memory maintenance occurred. The secondary T-cell response was weaker than the primary response but faster, peaking on day 5 instead of day 15. A small fraction of clonotypes showed up in both the CD4 and CD8 compartments, probably as a result of convergent recombination.

TCRdb records Illumina NovaSeq 6000 as the sequencer. TCR cDNA was synthesized by 5'RACE template switching, through which a universal primer site and unique molecular identifiers were introduced. cDNA synthesis was primed from both the TCR alpha and TCR beta constant segments. Library amplification involved two PCR steps, and the second step added sample barcodes and sequencing adapters. Sequencing of the libraries was done on either Illumina HiSeq 2500 (2x100 bp) or NovaSeq (2x150 bp). The study's processing was this. MIGEC was used to demultiplex reads and collapse the reads into UMI consensus sequences, and MiXCR was used for V(D)J alignment. Vaccine-responding clonotypes were identified with edgeR using replicate PBMC samples, with FDR below 0.01 and a log2 fold change above 5 up to day 15 being required. Each bulk clonotype received a CD4 or CD8 identity based on whether the sequenced CD4 or CD8 repertoire contained that clonotype at higher abundance. Using fastp trimming at Q25 and MiXCR clonotype assembly, TCRdb reanalyzed the public sequencing data and kept in-frame beta chains. CDR3 protein sequences are deduplicated, and each keeps its most common genes and DNA. The V and J calls and clone size are TCRdb's, not the authors'. A total of some 320,000 distinct CDR3 sequences appear in this sample, 3.5% to 4.5% of them only once. The biggest ten clones account for around 19% of the sample.

At the junction V is shortened by 1 base and J by 0 bases, with 22 bases in between. The CDR3, from cysteine to phenylalanine, totals 19 residues. The DNA shown is the 57-base CDR3, in frame from base 1. Via the germline V gene (reference sequence), CDR1 is DFQATT and CDR2 SNEGSKA. What the treatment or condition label conveys for this sample: live attenuated yellow fever vaccine strain. Two biological replicates of bulk PBMCs were collected at each blood-draw timepoint. A standard Ficoll-Paque protocol was used to isolate PBMCs from peripheral blood. RNA was extracted with TriZol from bulk PBMCs, CD4 and CD8 fractions, and dextramer-positive and dextramer-negative fractions. Worth noting for this clonotype: This receptor's antigen is unknown. The input lacks base qualities; no much larger clone sits a single base away.

This TCR was sampled from a man aged 18-30 years who received the YFV17D yellow fever vaccine. The input for sequencing was PBMCs, taken 15 days after the yellow fever booster vaccination. The chain employs TRBV20-1 and TRBJ2-1; matching of 5 bases hints at TRBD1 as the D gene. The DNA is as follows: TGCAGTGCTAGAGCACATTACTTTCAGGGTGATAGCTCCTACAATGAGCAGTTCTTC. This encodes CSARAHYFQGDSSYNEQFF.